This T cell receptor (beta chain) comes out of a study of shared clonotypes between healthy human individuals. This table comes from immunoSEQ multiplex PCR, and its TCRdb copy is limited to in-frame clones, with some not included. The sample has 2 million to 2.5 million clones; approximately 94% are singletons. V was cut by 0 bases and J by 5 bases, with 17 bases left in between. Germline-derived CDR1 and CDR2 are MGHRA and YSYEKL. The length of the CDR3 is 17 residues. Source material: naive CD4+ T cells sorted from blood. Subset meaning: CD45RA+ positively selected. This TCR was recovered from a young man in good health. This chain uses TRBV4-1 with TRBJ1-5, with D uncertain. The CDR3 region is CASSQDFAVVGHQPQHF. The CDR3 DNA follows: TGCGCCAGCAGCCAAGATTTCGCGGTCGTCGGGCATCAGCCCCAGCATTTT.